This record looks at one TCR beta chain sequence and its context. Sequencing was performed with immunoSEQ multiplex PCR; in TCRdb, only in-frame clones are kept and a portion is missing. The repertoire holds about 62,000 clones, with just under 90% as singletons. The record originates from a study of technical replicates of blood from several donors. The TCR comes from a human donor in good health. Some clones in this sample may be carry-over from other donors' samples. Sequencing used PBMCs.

The CDR3 spells CASSLSGTGRGETQYF. For the CDR3, the DNA is TGTGCCAGCAGTTTGTCCGGGACAGGGAGGGGGGAGACCCAGTACTTC. V and J are TRBV6-5 and TRBJ2-5, with 9 bases that match TRBD1. The CDR3 has 16 amino acids. From germline, CDR1 is MNHEY and CDR2 SVGAGI. The V and J ends lost 4 bases and 5 bases, in that order; junction bases with no gene match: 11.